A single sample gave rise to the 15 T cell receptor beta chains below, sequenced in a study of CD8+ T cells in alopecia areata. Extracted from the samples, RNA was reverse transcribed into cDNA to serve as the sequencing template. Profiled with immunoSEQ multiplex PCR; TCRdb holds only in-frame clones, not every one. Among roughly 180,000 clones listed, approximately 50% were seen once. Treatment defined: oral pan-JAK inhibitor, 5-10 mg twice daily. Material: CD8+ T cells sorted from blood, obtained at approximately week 52, from a patient treated with tofacitinib. Receptor source: a human donor with alopecia areata.

The gene calls are TRBV30 and TRBJ2-7; TRBD2 agrees at 10 bases. The CDR3 loop spans 14 amino acids. From germline, CDR1 is GTSNPN and CDR2 SVGIG (reference sequence). V dropped 0 bases and J dropped 7; count of bases not matched to a gene: 6. In DNA, the CDR3 is TGTGCCTGGAGTGTCAGCGGGGGGGTGCAAGAGCAGTACTTC. Translation: CAWSVSGGVQEQYF.

This clone was detected only a few times. The CDR3: CAWSASGGVNNEQFF. DNA for the CDR3: TGTGCCTGGAGTGCCAGCGGGGGGGTAAACAATGAGCAGTTCTTC. The rearrangement links TRBV30 to TRBJ2-1; TRBD2 matches at 10 bases. J was trimmed by 5 bases and V by 1 base; bases with no gene match: 5. CDR1 is GTSNPN and CDR2 is SVGIG in the germline V gene (reference sequence). The CDR3 runs 15 residues.

The CDR3 DNA sequence: TGTGCCAGCAGCGGACAGGGTAACTATGGCTACACCTTC. This codes for CASSGQGNYGYTF. The chain carries TRBV2 and TRBJ1-2; 8 bases fit TRBD1. Germline V CDR1 and CDR2: SNHLY, FYNNEI. V lost 6 bases, J lost 1 base, and 1 base stayed unmatched. There are 13 residues in the CDR3. Supplemented by reference TRBV2 and TRBJ1-2, the full variable domain reads EPEVTQTPSHQVTQMGQEVILRCVPISNHLYFYWYRQILGQKVEFLVSFYNNEISEKSEIFDDQFSVERPDGSNFTLKIRSTKLEDSAMYFCASSGQGNYGYTFGSGTRLTVV.

The V call is TRBV4-1, the J call TRBJ1-2; no definite D call. CDR1 and CDR2 from the germline V gene are MGHRA and YSYEKL. Trimming took off 3 bases at V and 8 bases at J, with 25 bases between the two ends. The CDR3 totals 17 residues. CDR3 coding DNA: TGCGCCAGCAGCCATGTAGGCCCGGTCAGGCCCGAGAGGGGCTACACCTTC. Translated: CASSHVGPVRPERGYTF.

The chain carries TRBV19 and TRBJ1-5; D not resolved. Germline-derived CDR1 and CDR2 are LNHDA and SQIVND (reference sequence). The CDR3 loop spans 14 amino acids. Between the trimmed V and J ends, which lost 7 bases and 7 bases, there was a span of 17 bases. The CDR3: CASTPGPPGQPQHF. The CDR3 bases are TGTGCCAGTACCCCAGGACCCCCAGGACAGCCCCAGCATTTT. Drawing the rest from reference TRBV19 and TRBJ1-5, the complete variable domain is DGGITQSPKYLFRKEGQNVTLSCEQNLNHDAMYWYRQDPGQGLRLIYYSQIVNDFQKGDIAEGYSVSREKKESFPLTVTSAQKNPTAFYLCASTPGPPGQPQHFGDGTRLSIL.

This rearrangement joins TRBV29-1 to TRBJ2-2, with 9 bases fitting TRBD1. This CDR3 is built from 16 residues. The V gene end was trimmed by 7 bases and the J gene end by 2 bases; junction bases not matched to a gene: 11. Per germline, CDR1 SQVTM and CDR2 ANQGSEA. The CDR3 loop reads CSAGYWGQGNTGELFF. CDR3 DNA sequence: TGCAGCGCTGGATATTGGGGACAGGGAAACACCGGGGAGCTGTTTTTT.

The table lists this clone with a few counts. Other nucleotide sequences in the sample specify the same CDR3. The V and J genes are TRBV9 and TRBJ2-4, with 7 bases aligning to TRBD2. This CDR3 is 15 amino acids long. The germline V gene has CDR1 SGDLS and CDR2 YYNGEE. Losses at the gene ends were 3 bases for V and 1 base for J; bases not matched to a gene: 4. CDR3 in amino acids: CASSEREGAKNIQYF. Written as DNA, the CDR3 is TGTGCCAGCAGCGAGAGGGAGGGTGCCAAAAACATTCAGTACTTC.

The rearrangement links TRBV5-6 to TRBJ2-3; TRBD2 might be the D (6 bases). This CDR3 has 18 amino acids. Germline CDR1 SGHDT, CDR2 YYEEEE. The V end lost 2 bases, the J end lost 0 bases, and 19 bases lay between the germline ends. The CDR3 nucleotides read TGTGCCAGCAGCTTTTTGGTGTCGGGAGTGGAAAGCACAGATACGCAGTATTTT. This gives the protein CASSFLVSGVESTDTQYF.

This clone was picked up a small number of times. V gene TRBV7-2 combines with J gene TRBJ2-7; 9 bases fit TRBD1. The junction had 2 bases not matched to a gene; V was cut back by 1 base and J by 1 base. Germline V gives CDR1 SGHTA, CDR2 FQGNSA. This CDR3 has 15 amino acids. The CDR3: CASSLEGQGSYEQYF. DNA for the CDR3: TGTGCCAGCAGCTTAGAGGGACAGGGATCCTACGAGCAGTACTTC.

The chain is built from TRBV6-6 and TRBJ1-1; D unclear. CDR3 length: 11 residues. The V and J ends lost 4 bases and 6 bases respectively, with 6 bases between them. CDR1 and CDR2 from the germline V gene are MNHNY and SVGAGI (reference sequence). The CDR3 reads CASSSRPEAFF. DNA of the CDR3: TGTGCCAGCAGTTCGAGACCTGAAGCTTTCTTT.

The chain combines TRBV5-1 with TRBJ1-2; tentatively, D is TRBD1 (5 bases). V was pared by 0 bases and J by 8 bases, with 8 bases between. The CDR3 covers 12 residues. From germline, CDR1 is SGHRS and CDR2 YFSETQ. The CDR3 region has the DNA TGCGCCAGCAGCTTGGCAGGGACGGGCTACACCTTC. Residues: CASSLAGTGYTF.

The rearrangement links TRBV11-1 to TRBJ2-2; D gene uncertain. V lost 3 bases and J 4 bases, leaving 6 bases between the germline ends. The CDR3 spans 13 residues. Looked up from germline, CDR1 is SGHAT and CDR2 is FQDESV (reference sequence). The CDR3 reads CASSFPRTGELFF. In DNA, the CDR3 is TGTGCCAGCAGCTTCCCCCGCACCGGGGAGCTGTTTTTT.

J is TRBJ2-7 and V is TRBV5-4; 9 nucleotides agree with TRBD1. The CDR3 runs 15 residues. V dropped 3 bases and J dropped 0; count of bases not matched to a gene: 4. Germline V gene lookup returns CDR1 SGHNT and CDR2 YYREEE (reference sequence). The chain's CDR3 is CASSWDRADSYEQYF. In DNA, the CDR3 is TGTGCCAGCAGCTGGGACAGGGCTGACTCCTACGAGCAGTACTTC. Supplemented by reference TRBV5-4 and TRBJ2-7, the full variable domain reads ETGVTQSPTHLIKTRGQQVTLRCSSQSGHNTVSWYQQALGQGPQFIFQYYREEENGRGNFPPRFSGLQFPNYSSELNVNALELDDSALYLCASSWDRADSYEQYFGPGTRLTVT.

There are a few counts of this clone. The chain carries TRBV29-1 and TRBJ2-3; 12 bases line up with TRBD2. In germline, CDR1 is SQVTM, CDR2 ANQGSEA. This CDR3 has 15 amino acids. Losses at the gene ends were 6 bases for V and 0 bases for J; bases not matched to a gene: 4. The CDR3, as DNA: TGCAGCGTGGGGACTAGCGGGTCTAGCACAGATACGCAGTATTTT. It codes for CSVGTSGSSTDTQYF.

The chain carries TRBV12-5 and TRBJ1-2; D call uncertain. V lost 4 bases to trimming and J lost 7 bases, with 7 bases between them. CDR1 and CDR2 (germline): LGHNT, FRNRAP. This CDR3 spans 11 amino acids. DNA of the CDR3: TGTGCTAGTGGTTCCCCGGGTGGCTACACCTTC. Its translation: CASGSPGGYTF.